The 10 T cell receptor beta chains below come from one sample, sequenced in a study of T cells in Graves' hyperthyroidism and ophthalmopathy. Amplification of TCR beta CDR3 regions used RNA as the template. The HTBI primer set served for first-round RT-PCR of the TCR CDR3. TCRdb re-derived calls from the multiplex PCR reads in MiXCR, one entry per CDR3 protein. The repertoire holds about 600,000 distinct CDR3 sequences, with around 15% as singletons. What was sequenced was blood. Source of these receptors: a woman aged 45-60 years with Graves' ophthalmopathy.

This clonotype was recorded at least ten times. The chain couples TRBV14 to TRBJ2-1, with 10 positions matching TRBD2. J was trimmed by 4 bases and V by 1 base; bases with no gene match: 4. The CDR3 sequence is 16 residues long. The germline CDR1 and CDR2 sequences are SGHDN and FVKESK. The CDR3 loop is CASSQGSGRFYNEQFF. The CDR3 DNA follows: TGTGCCAGCAGCCAAGGTAGCGGGAGGTTTTACAATGAGCAGTTCTTC.

This chain links TRBV6-5 with TRBJ2-7, with D hard to call. The CDR3 runs 16 residues. The V and J ends lost 2 bases and 2 bases respectively, with 16 bases between them. Germline V CDR1 and CDR2: MNHEY, SVGAGI. The CDR3 sequence: CASSYEALLRTYEQYF. The CDR3 region has the DNA TGTGCCAGCAGTTACGAGGCGCTTCTGAGGACCTACGAGCAGTACTTC.

This clonotype appeared many times. The chain recombines TRBV11-3 with TRBJ1-1, with 10 bases that match TRBD1. Trimming cost V 3 bases and J 6 bases; bases outside gene matches: 7. In germline, CDR1 is SGHNT, CDR2 YENEEA. The length of the CDR3 is 15 residues. CDR3 coding DNA: TGTGCCAGCAGCTTTGACAGGGGGCAAGGGGCTGAAGCTTTCTTT. Translation: CASSFDRGQGAEAFF.

This clonotype turned up a few times. The chain joins TRBV24-1 to TRBJ2-5; D remains unclear. CDR3 length: 15 amino acids. Trimming shortened V by 0 bases and J by 0 bases, and 7 bases separated the two germline ends. Looked up from germline, CDR1 is KGHDR and CDR2 is SFDVKD. The CDR3 coding sequence is TGTGCCACCAGTGATTTGTCTCAGGACCAAGAGACCCAGTACTTC. It codes for CATSDLSQDQETQYF.

The chain couples TRBV5-6 to TRBJ2-7, with 13 bases that match TRBD2. The CDR3 loop spans 15 amino acids. Germline V CDR1 and CDR2: SGHDT, YYEEEE. The ends lost 3 bases at V and 6 bases at J; junction bases unmatched: 6. The DNA for the CDR3 is TGTGCCAGCAGCTCTGGGACTAGCGGGACGAGCGAGCAGTACTTC. Its translation is CASSSGTSGTSEQYF.

This clonotype was counted many times. The J gene is TRBJ1-6, the V gene TRBV2, with no clear D. The germline V gene encodes CDR1 SNHLY and CDR2 FYNNEI. V was shortened by 2 bases and J by 5 bases, with 13 bases between the two germline ends. This CDR3 contains 16 residues. CDR3 DNA sequence: TGTGCCAGCAGTGAAACCCACTCCCCGAATAATTCACCCCTCCACTTT. Protein sequence: CASSETHSPNNSPLHF.

In its sample, this clonotype was seen a few times. This chain uses TRBV29-1 with TRBJ2-2; TRBD2 matches at 13 bases. CDR1 is SQVTM and CDR2 is ANQGSEA in the germline V gene. The V and J ends lost 4 bases and 7 bases, in that order; junction bases with no gene match: 6. CDR3 length: 15 residues. The chain's CDR3 is CSVGGLAGEIGELFF. The CDR3 region has the DNA TGCAGCGTTGGAGGACTAGCGGGAGAGATCGGGGAGCTGTTTTTT.

In this sample, this clonotype turned up many times. The chain carries TRBV28 and TRBJ1-5; 8 positions match TRBD1. The CDR3 is 16 amino acids. CDR1 MDHEN and CDR2 SYDVKM come from the germline V gene. The junction had 7 bases not matched to a gene; V was cut back by 5 bases and J by 1 base. The CDR3 sequence is CASSRRGQVSNQPQHF. The CDR3, as DNA: TGTGCCAGCAGTCGCAGGGGGCAAGTGAGCAATCAGCCCCAGCATTTT.

Notes on this clonotype: Germline is not matched at one junction end, which may reflect a read error. J is TRBJ2-3 and V is TRBV27; 8 nucleotides line up with TRBD2. This CDR3 contains 15 residues. Per the germline V gene, CDR1 is MNHEY and CDR2 is SMNVEV (reference sequence). The CDR3 DNA is TGTGCCGGCAGTTTATATAGCGGGGTCACAGATACGCAGTATTTT. Its protein product is CAGSLYSGVTDTQYF.

This clonotype has at least ten counts. The chain links TRBV30 to TRBJ1-5, with unresolved D. Germline lookup yields CDR1 GTSNPN and CDR2 SVGIG (reference sequence). Deletions cut 3 bases from V and 12 bases from J, with 21 bases between. This CDR3 is 14 amino acids long. This CDR3 is CAWSPPASPFLQHF. The DNA of the CDR3 is TGTGCCTGGAGCCCACCGGCCAGCCCGTTCCTCCAGCATTTT.